The 5 T cell receptor beta chains presented below share a single source sample, sequenced in a study of Graves' ophthalmopathy and Graves' hyperthyroidism. Amplification of TCR beta CDR3 regions used RNA transcripts. HTBI-primed first-round RT-PCR preceded second-round multiplex PCR. One entry per CDR3 protein results from TCRdb running MiXCR on the multiplex PCR reads. Of approximately 380,000 distinct CDR3 sequences in the sample, approximately 21% were seen once. The sequenced material came from peripheral blood. The receptors originated from a woman aged 18-29 years with stable Graves' hyperthyroidism.

Only a few counts were recorded for this clonotype. This chain links TRBV3-1 with TRBJ2-7; 8 bases agree with TRBD1. This CDR3 has 15 amino acids. The germline V gene encodes CDR1 LGHDT and CDR2 YNNKEL (reference sequence). Trimming at V came to 4 bases and at J to 4 bases, leaving 9 bases not matched to a gene. The CDR3 DNA reads TGTGCCAGCAGCCTTAGGACAGGGATCTGGTACGAGCAGTACTTC. Its translation is CASSLRTGIWYEQYF.

The rearrangement uses TRBV29-1 and TRBJ2-5; the D gene is possibly TRBD1 (5 bases). Per germline, CDR1 SQVTM and CDR2 ANQGSEA. V lost 2 bases and J 5 bases, leaving 12 bases between the germline ends. The CDR3 has 13 amino acids. In DNA form, the CDR3 reads TGCAGCGTTGAAAGGGGTAGTGTTGAGACCCAGTACTTC. Translating it yields CSVERGSVETQYF.

This clonotype was counted many times. The gene calls are TRBV6-1 and TRBJ1-2; 7 bases align to TRBD1. The CDR3 loop spans 14 amino acids. Germline V lookup: CDR1 MNHNS, CDR2 SASEGT. J lost 4 bases, V lost 8 bases, and 10 bases had no gene match. This CDR3 is CASGSGQKGYGYTF. The CDR3 DNA follows: TGTGCCAGCGGATCGGGACAGAAGGGCTATGGCTACACCTTC.

The V and J genes are TRBV11-2 and TRBJ1-2; no firm D call. CDR1 is SGHAT and CDR2 is FQNNGV in the germline V gene. The CDR3 loop spans 13 amino acids. Trimming removed 4 bases from V and 5 bases from J, with 11 bases in between. The CDR3 loop reads CASSSIGPYGYTF. The CDR3 bases are TGTGCCAGCAGCTCCATCGGACCGTATGGCTACACCTTC.

This clonotype was observed a few times. This chain joins TRBV24-1 and TRBJ1-1; 9 bases are shared with TRBD1. V was clipped by 5 bases and J by 5 bases; unmatched bases: 8. The CDR3 sequence is 15 residues long. Germline V gives CDR1 KGHDR, CDR2 SFDVKD. For the CDR3, the DNA is TGTGCCACCAGTGCCGAGGACAGGGGAGAAACTGAAGCTTTCTTT. Its translation: CATSAEDRGETEAFF.